Each of the 15 T cell receptor beta chains below was sequenced from the same sample in a study of blood T cells in healthy people across ages. A sample-barcoded 5' primer and a J-beta primer mix were used in a second PCR of roughly 7 to 11 cycles. TCRdb called the 5' RACE reads again in MiXCR, with one record for every CDR3 protein. In the table there are about 1.5 million distinct CDR3 sequences, 35% to 45% of which are singletons. Source material: blood. Receptors originate from a woman aged 18-35 years in good health.

In its sample, this clonotype was seen a few times. The chain carries TRBV29-1 and TRBJ1-2; 8 bases line up with TRBD1. CDR3 length: 13 residues. V lost 2 bases, J lost 6 bases, and 5 bases stayed unmatched. The germline V gene encodes CDR1 SQVTM and CDR2 ANQGSEA. The CDR3 protein is CSVEPQGENGYTF. CDR3 nucleotide sequence: TGCAGCGTTGAACCACAGGGGGAGAATGGCTACACCTTC. Together with reference TRBV29-1 and TRBJ1-2, the CDR3 gives the full variable domain: SAVISQKPSRDICQRGTSLTIQCQVDSQVTMMFWYRQQPGQSLTLIATANQGSEATYESGFVIDKFPISRPNLTFSTLTVSNMSPEDSSIYLCSVEPQGENGYTFGSGTRLTVV.

The V call is TRBV27, the J call TRBJ2-1; D uncertain. The V end was cut by 6 bases, the J end by 0 bases, with 9 bases between. There are 14 residues in the CDR3. Germline CDR1 is MNHEY and CDR2 is SMNVEV (reference sequence). CDR3 amino acids: CASRYRSSYNEQFF. CDR3 coding DNA: TGTGCCAGCAGATACCGCAGCTCCTACAATGAGCAGTTCTTC.

J is TRBJ1-1 and V is TRBV12-3 or TRBV12-4; 7 bases map to TRBD1. The V and J ends lost 6 bases and 7 bases, in that order; junction bases with no gene match: 5. This CDR3 spans 12 amino acids. The CDR3 sequence is CASRGGRVEAFF. The CDR3 nucleotides are TGTGCCAGCAGAGGGGGCAGGGTTGAAGCTTTCTTT.

To note about this clonotype: A clone one base away is much larger, so this may be a read error. This rearrangement joins TRBV29-1 to TRBJ2-7, with D tentatively TRBD1 or TRBD2 (5 bases each). The CDR3 spans 12 residues. V shed 6 bases and J shed 7 bases, with 16 bases lying between them. Germline assignment: CDR1 SQVTM and CDR2 ANQGSEA. CDR3 DNA sequence: TGCAGCGTACTCTCCGGGGCATATGAGCAGTACTTC. Translating gives CSVLSGAYEQYF.

In its sample, this clonotype was seen a few times. This chain connects TRBV10-3 to TRBJ2-7; D unclear. Germline V lookup: CDR1 ENHRY, CDR2 SYGVKD. V lost 2 bases to trimming and J lost 3 bases, with 5 bases between them. This CDR3 spans 12 amino acids. The chain's CDR3 is CAISEANYEQYF. CDR3 bases: TGTGCCATCAGTGAGGCCAACTACGAGCAGTACTTC.

In nucleotides, the CDR3 is TGTGCCAGCAGCGTAAAGGGGACCGTTGAGCAGTACTTC. It encodes CASSVKGTVEQYF. The chain recombines TRBV9 with TRBJ2-5; the D call may be TRBD1 or TRBD2 (5 bases each). Germline loops: CDR1 SGDLS, CDR2 YYNGEE. The CDR3 is made up of 13 amino acids. V gave up 1 base and J gave up 11 bases, with 15 bases separating them.

This clonotype showed up just once. The rearrangement links TRBV7-9 to TRBJ2-2; 8 bases align to TRBD2. The CDR3 contains 15 residues. V trimming: 2 bases; J trimming: 6 bases; junction bases outside the gene matches: 5. The germline CDR1 and CDR2 sequences are SEHNR and FQNEAQ (reference sequence). Written as DNA, the CDR3 is TGTGCCAGCAGCTTACGAGCGGGAGTGGCCGGGGAGCTGTTTTTT. The encoded protein is CASSLRAGVAGELFF.

In its sample, this clonotype was seen a few times. This chain connects TRBV21-1 to TRBJ2-1; TRBD1 is the table's D call, not checked against the DNA. TRBV21-1 has pseudogene status. This CDR3 comprises 18 residues. The CDR3 DNA sequence: TGTGCCAGCAGCCAAAGGGGATCAGCACAGGCTTACTACAATGAGCAGTTCTTC. This translates into CASSQRGSAQAYYNEQFF.

There are a few counts of this clonotype. The rearrangement uses TRBV5-1 and TRBJ2-3, with D perhaps matching TRBD1 or TRBD2 (5 bases each). The CDR3 spans 15 residues. CDR1 and CDR2 from the germline V gene are SGHRS and YFSETQ. Trimming shortened V by 0 bases and J by 4 bases, and 12 bases separated the two germline ends. Written as DNA, the CDR3 is TGCGCCAGCAGCTTGGGGGACGCCAACGCAGATACGCAGTATTTT. Its protein is CASSLGDANADTQYF.

This chain connects TRBV18 to TRBJ1-5; no firm D call. This CDR3 spans 16 amino acids. The ends were cut back, 0 bases at V and 2 bases at J, with 11 bases in the middle. Germline-derived CDR1 and CDR2 are KGHSH and LQKENI. In nucleotides, the CDR3 is TGTGCCAGCTCACCACCGTCGGCGCGGGGCAATCAGCCCCAGCATTTT. Translating it yields CASSPPSARGNQPQHF.

This clonotype was observed a few times. The chain couples TRBV4-3 to TRBJ1-6; the D is unclear. The V gene lost 0 bases and the J gene lost 7 bases, with 22 bases spanning the gap. Germline V gives CDR1 LGHNA, CDR2 YSLEER. The CDR3 spans 19 residues. The CDR3 bases are TGCGCCAGCAGCCAAGATCTGGGGAGGTCGGCAGGTCACAATTCACCCCTCCACTTT. This translates into CASSQDLGRSAGHNSPLHF.

The chain combines TRBV5-1 with TRBJ2-5; the match to TRBD2 covers 9 bases. The J segment lost 5 bases and the V segment lost 4 bases, leaving 9 bases of the junction unmatched. CDR1 is SGHRS and CDR2 is YFSETQ in the germline V gene. The CDR3 sequence is 15 residues long. In DNA form, the CDR3 reads TGCGCCAGCAGCGATCCGGGACTAGCCCTGGAGACCCAGTACTTC. It is translated as CASSDPGLALETQYF.

This clonotype was counted a few times. This chain uses TRBV3-1 with TRBJ2-1; D remains ambiguous. The CDR3 loop spans 12 amino acids. CDR1 is LGHDT, CDR2 YNNKEL, per germline (reference sequence). Trimming took 4 bases from V and 10 from J, leaving 11 bases between them. The CDR3 DNA reads as TGTGCCAGCAGCCTGTCTTCGGTAGAGCAGTTCTTC. Its translation: CASSLSSVEQFF.

V and J are TRBV7-2 and TRBJ2-1; no reliable D call. CDR1 is SGHTA and CDR2 is FQGNSA in the germline V gene. This CDR3 comprises 18 residues. The V gene lost 5 bases and the J gene lost 0 bases, with 20 bases spanning the gap. The CDR3 coding sequence is TGTGCCAGCAGCCCTAGACCCCCTCCGGAGCCCTCCTACAATGAGCAGTTCTTC. Translated: CASSPRPPPEPSYNEQFF.

The chain recombines TRBV12-3 or TRBV12-4 with TRBJ2-5, with 7 bases aligning to TRBD2. The CDR3 length is 16 residues. With V trimmed by 3 bases and J by 4 bases, 11 bases remained unmatched. The DNA of the CDR3 is TGTGCCAGCAGTTTCGGAGTCCGAGCGGGACGAGAGACCCAGTACTTC. Residues: CASSFGVRAGRETQYF.